The 26 T cell receptor beta chains below were found in one sample sequenced in a study of cytomegalovirus exposure and HLA in healthy donors. The PCR ran on 60 Vbeta and 13 Jbeta primers. Only in-frame clones appear in the TCRdb table, and some are missing; sequencing was by immunoSEQ multiplex PCR. In total, the table holds around 44,000 clones. The sequenced material came from PBMCs. These receptor sequences come from a male donor in good health and CMV-seropositive.

The chain employs TRBV28 and TRBJ2-7; TRBD1 agrees at 9 bases. Germline loops: CDR1 MDHEN, CDR2 SYDVKM. The trim removed 6 bases at V and 5 bases at J, leaving 8 bases unmatched. CDR3 length: 14 residues. CDR3 sequence (DNA): TGTGCCAGCAGGCAACCGGGACAGGGCGACGAGCAGTACTTC. As protein: CASRQPGQGDEQYF.

For this clone: Other DNA sequences from this sample encode an identical CDR3 as well. The chain is built from TRBV4-1 and TRBJ2-7; TRBD1 matches 9 bases. Germline V CDR1 and CDR2: MGHRA, YSYEKL. This CDR3 comprises 15 residues. The J segment lost 1 base and the V segment lost 3 bases, leaving 4 bases of the junction unmatched. The CDR3 protein is CASSQQGTGSYEQYF. CDR3 bases: TGCGCCAGCAGCCAGCAAGGGACAGGGTCCTACGAGCAGTACTTC.

CDR3 amino acids: CASSQGFMGRESRANQPQHF. The CDR3 nucleotides are TGCGCCAGCAGCCAAGGGTTTATGGGGCGCGAATCCCGGGCTAATCAGCCCCAGCATTTT. J is TRBJ1-5 and V is TRBV4-3, with a possible D match to TRBD1 (5 bases). Germline V lookup: CDR1 LGHNA, CDR2 YSLEER. V lost 1 base, J lost 4 bases, and 26 bases lay in between. The CDR3 consists of 20 residues.

V gene TRBV10-3 combines with J gene TRBJ1-1, with 8 bases that match TRBD1. This CDR3 has 17 amino acids. Germline-derived CDR1 and CDR2 are ENHRY and SYGVKD. After removal of 3 bases from V and 3 bases from J, the junction contained 12 bases not matched to a gene. CDR3 sequence reads: CAISDSGTGRGHTEAFF. CDR3 nucleotide sequence: TGTGCCATCAGTGATAGTGGGACAGGCCGCGGGCACACTGAAGCTTTCTTT.

The genes are TRBV9 and TRBJ2-5, with D perhaps TRBD1 (5 bases). There are 16 residues in the CDR3. CDR1 is SGDLS and CDR2 is YYNGEE in the germline V gene. Trimming left V 0 bases short and J 3 bases short, with 15 bases between. The CDR3 nucleotides read TGTGCCAGCAGCGTAGGGGCAGGGCTGTACGAAGAGACCCAGTACTTC. Amino acids: CASSVGAGLYEETQYF.

V gene TRBV7-2 combines with J gene TRBJ2-1; TRBD2 aligns across 11 bases. The V gene's germline CDR1 is SGHTA and CDR2 FQGNSA. The CDR3 extends over 14 amino acids. With V trimmed by 3 bases and J by 15 bases, 10 bases remained unmatched. CDR3 region: CASSLPSGGRRGFF. The CDR3 coding sequence is TGTGCCAGCAGCTTGCCTAGCGGGGGGCGCAGGGGGTTCTTC. Filled out from reference TRBV7-2 and TRBJ2-1, the complete variable domain reads GAGVSQSPSNKVTEKGKDVELRCDPISGHTALYWYRQSLGQGLEFLIYFQGNSAPDKSGLPSDRFSAERTGGSVSTLTIQRTQQEDSAVYLCASSLPSGGRRGFFGPGTRLTVL.

The chain couples TRBV10-3 to TRBJ1-5; D is unclear. The V and J ends lost 5 bases and 5 bases respectively, with 13 bases between them. Germline V gene data show CDR1 as ENHRY and CDR2 as SYGVKD. This CDR3 contains 14 residues. This CDR3 reads CAISQAANDQPQHF. DNA for the CDR3: TGTGCCATCAGTCAAGCAGCGAATGATCAGCCCCAGCATTTT.

The chain carries TRBV4-1 and TRBJ2-7; D unresolved. Germline-derived CDR1 and CDR2 are MGHRA and YSYEKL. The V and J ends lost 0 bases and 6 bases respectively, with 15 bases between them. This CDR3 has 15 amino acids. CDR3 sequence (DNA): TGCGCCAGCAGCCAAGATACCGACGGGTTCGGCGAGCAGTACTTC. Translating it yields CASSQDTDGFGEQYF.

V usage is TRBV11-2 and J usage is TRBJ1-1, with TRBD1 as a possible D gene (6 bases). The germline V and J ends were trimmed by 1 base and 1 base, with 7 bases remaining between them. The CDR3 contains 14 residues. Germline V gene data show CDR1 as SGHAT and CDR2 as FQNNGV. In DNA, the CDR3 is TGTGCCAGCAGCTTAGTGGACAGGAACACTGAAGCTTTCTTT. It translates to CASSLVDRNTEAFF.

The rearrangement uses TRBV28 and TRBJ1-1, with D maybe TRBD1 (6 bases). V lost 6 bases, J lost 1 base, and 15 bases lay in between. Germline V gives CDR1 MDHEN, CDR2 SYDVKM. This CDR3 contains 15 residues. In nucleotides, the CDR3 is TGTGCCAGCAGCACCACAGGGTCCACGAACACTGAAGCTTTCTTT. It encodes CASSTTGSTNTEAFF.

J is TRBJ2-7 and V is TRBV28; D possibly corresponds to TRBD1 (5 bases). Trimming shortened V by 7 bases and J by 4 bases, and 11 bases separated the two germline ends. The CDR3 runs to 12 residues. Germline values: CDR1 MDHEN, CDR2 SYDVKM. CDR3 region: CASTSRVYEQYF. DNA of the CDR3: TGTGCCAGCACAAGCAGGGTTTACGAGCAGTACTTC. Full variable domain (rest looked up from reference TRBV28 and TRBJ2-7): DVKVTQSSRYLVKRTGEKVFLECVQDMDHENMFWYRQDPGLGLRLIYFSYDVKMKEKGDIPEGYSVSREKKERFSLILESASTNQTSMYLCASTSRVYEQYFGPGTRLTVT.

The V and J genes are TRBV6-1 and TRBJ2-7; 11 bases align to TRBD2. The V gene's germline CDR1 is MNHNS and CDR2 SASEGT. The junction had 4 bases not matched to a gene; V was cut back by 1 base and J by 2 bases. The CDR3 covers 16 residues. The CDR3 region is CASSEVPSGGPYEQYF. The CDR3, as DNA: TGTGCCAGCAGTGAAGTCCCTAGCGGGGGGCCCTACGAGCAGTACTTC.

The V gene is TRBV7-9, the J gene TRBJ2-1; 11 bases line up with TRBD2. Trimming took 5 bases from V and 3 from J; bases not matched to a gene: 3. CDR1 is SEHNR, CDR2 FQNEAQ, per germline (reference sequence). CDR3 length: 15 amino acids. This chain's CDR3 is CASSRGLAGYNEQFF. As DNA, the CDR3 is TGTGCCAGCAGCCGCGGACTAGCGGGCTACAATGAGCAGTTCTTC.

The chain is built from TRBV7-9 and TRBJ1-3, with D tentatively TRBD1 (5 bases). Trimming left V 8 bases short and J 6 bases short, with 20 bases between. The CDR3 length is 15 residues. The germline V gene encodes CDR1 SEHNR and CDR2 FQNEAQ (reference sequence). The chain's CDR3 is CASGAYLGAENTIYF. The CDR3 nucleotides read TGTGCCAGCGGAGCTTATCTAGGGGCCGAAAACACCATATATTTT.

CDR3 sequence: CAWSEGSGGYQETQYF. The CDR3 DNA is TGTGCCTGGAGTGAGGGCTCGGGGGGGTATCAAGAGACCCAGTACTTC. The chain recombines TRBV30 with TRBJ2-5, with 8 positions matching TRBD2. The germline CDR1 and CDR2 sequences are GTSNPN and SVGIG (reference sequence). With V trimmed by 1 base and J by 2 bases, 9 bases remained unmatched. CDR3 length equals 16 residues.

The chain has TRBV19 and TRBJ1-1; weak D call: TRBD1 (5 bases). Deletions cut 3 bases from V and 1 base from J, with 6 bases between. The CDR3 has 13 amino acids. CDR1 LNHDA and CDR2 SQIVND come from the germline V gene (reference sequence). The CDR3 coding sequence is TGTGCCAGTAGTATGACAGCGAACACTGAAGCTTTCTTT. As protein: CASSMTANTEAFF. Full variable domain (remainder filled in from reference TRBV19 and TRBJ1-1): DGGITQSPKYLFRKEGQNVTLSCEQNLNHDAMYWYRQDPGQGLRLIYYSQIVNDFQKGDIAEGYSVSREKKESFPLTVTSAQKNPTAFYLCASSMTANTEAFFGQGTRLTVV.

The chain has TRBV14 and TRBJ1-1; no clear D gene. The CDR3 covers 13 residues. CDR1 and CDR2 (germline): SGHDN, FVKESK. Trimming left V 3 bases short and J 5 bases short, with 10 bases between. CDR3 in amino acids: CASSQAARTEAFF. The CDR3 bases are TGTGCCAGCAGCCAGGCGGCGCGAACTGAAGCTTTCTTT.

The rearrangement links TRBV11-2 to TRBJ2-7, with TRBD1 identical over 11 bases. Germline CDR1 is SGHAT and CDR2 is FQNNGV. V lost 4 bases and J lost 4; bases outside the gene matches: 12. CDR3 length: 17 amino acids. CDR3 protein: CASSSYPWGQGGYEQYF. The CDR3 DNA follows: TGTGCCAGCAGCTCATACCCTTGGGGACAGGGGGGTTACGAGCAGTACTTC. The full variable domain, completed using reference TRBV11-2 and TRBJ2-7, is EAGVAQSPRYKIIEKRQSVAFWCNPISGHATLYWYQQILGQGPKLLIQFQNNGVVDDSQLPKDRFSAERLKGVDSTLKIQPAKLEDSAVYLCASSSYPWGQGGYEQYFGPGTRLTVT.

This chain joins TRBV6-1 and TRBJ1-3, with D possibly being TRBD1 (5 bases). V lost 4 bases and J 4 bases, leaving 14 bases between the germline ends. CDR1 MNHNS and CDR2 SASEGT come from the germline V gene. The CDR3 has 15 amino acids. This chain's CDR3 is CASSGFAGLGNTIYF. The CDR3 coding sequence is TGTGCCAGCAGTGGCTTCGCGGGGCTAGGAAACACCATATATTTT.

The gene calls are TRBV4-3 and TRBJ2-1; TRBD2 matches 7 bases. Trimming took 5 bases from V and 8 from J; bases not matched to a gene: 15. CDR1 LGHNA and CDR2 YSLEER come from the germline V gene. There are 16 residues in the CDR3. The CDR3 loop reads CASSEKWYWGRDEQFF. In DNA, the CDR3 is TGCGCCAGCAGCGAAAAATGGTATTGGGGGAGGGATGAGCAGTTCTTC.

As for this clone: The same CDR3 is also encoded by other DNA sequences in this sample. J is TRBJ2-5 and V is TRBV4-1; 11 nucleotides match TRBD2. J lost 4 bases, V lost 1 base, and 8 bases had no gene match. CDR3 size: 17 residues. CDR1 MGHRA and CDR2 YSYEKL come from the germline V gene. In DNA, the CDR3 is TGCGCCAGCAGCCAAGCCCGACTAGCGGGGACGCCAGAGACCCAGTACTTC. The encoded protein is CASSQARLAGTPETQYF.

The chain carries TRBV7-2 and TRBJ2-3; 9 nucleotides align to TRBD1. Germline V gives CDR1 SGHTA, CDR2 FQGNSA. The CDR3 loop spans 16 amino acids. The V gene end was trimmed by 0 bases and the J gene end by 1 base; junction bases not matched to a gene: 2. CDR3 residues: CASSLAGQGRTDTQYF. DNA for the CDR3: TGTGCCAGCAGCTTAGCGGGACAGGGACGCACAGATACGCAGTATTTT.

The genes are TRBV9 and TRBJ2-3; 7 nucleotides line up with TRBD2. Germline loops: CDR1 SGDLS, CDR2 YYNGEE. The V and J ends lost 0 bases and 0 bases, in that order; junction bases with no gene match: 4. The CDR3 has 16 residues. The CDR3 protein is CASSVGERGSTDTQYF. CDR3 nucleotide sequence: TGTGCCAGCAGCGTAGGGGAGCGGGGAAGCACAGATACGCAGTATTTT.

The chain recombines TRBV28 with TRBJ1-2, with D tentatively TRBD1 (6 bases). Germline CDR1 is MDHEN and CDR2 is SYDVKM. This CDR3 region has 14 residues. V was trimmed by 3 bases and J by 7 bases, leaving 15 bases between them. CDR3 sequence (DNA): TGTGCCAGCAGTTTTTTACAGGGTGGCGGTGGCTACACCTTC. Its protein product is CASSFLQGGGGYTF.

The chain is built from TRBV6-1 and TRBJ2-3; D unresolved. V dropped 2 bases and J dropped 5 bases, with 8 bases sitting between them. Germline assignment: CDR1 MNHNS and CDR2 SASEGT. The CDR3 extends over 13 amino acids. CDR3 protein: CASSENGGDTQYF. The CDR3 region has the DNA TGTGCCAGCAGTGAAAATGGCGGAGATACGCAGTATTTT.

The chain carries TRBV11-1 and TRBJ2-7; the D is unclear. V lost 4 bases to trimming and J lost 6 bases, with 10 bases between them. This CDR3 region has 12 residues. From germline, CDR1 is SGHAT and CDR2 FQDESV (reference sequence). CDR3 nucleotide sequence: TGTGCCAGCAGCTACGAGCGTCCCGAGCAGTACTTC. Encoded protein: CASSYERPEQYF.